The sequence of this TCR beta chain was determined in a study of HIV-infected patients and healthy controls. Study-wide points: During therapy, HIV-associated CDR3s fell significantly in frequency, while CMV-associated CDR3s did not change significantly. Compared with controls, mean Gini indices were significantly raised in HIV-infected repertoires, possibly indicating oligoclonality.

cDNA was made from approximately 500 ng RNA using alpha and beta constant primers. Each of the alpha and beta chains got its own library through chain-specific third strand synthesis with indices. The library had 12-nucleotide molecular identifiers formed by two random hexamers joined together. Via MiXCR, TCRdb re-called the 5' RACE reads, giving one row per CDR3 protein. The table includes about 7,000 distinct CDR3 sequences, around 10% detected once. Germline CDR1 reads MNHEY; CDR2 reads SVGAGI. The CDR3 totals 17 residues. Deletions cut 6 bases from V and 1 base from J, with 20 bases between. The repertoire came from unfractionated whole blood and reflected all unsorted peripheral T cells. This clonotype was observed at least ten times. Its antigen is unknown.

The specimen was blood, collected before antiretroviral therapy. The chain carries TRBV6-5 and TRBJ2-3; D unclear. This receptor was identified in an adult with HIV infection. As DNA, the CDR3 is TGTGCCAGCAGCCAGCAGTGGCTCTACCAACGCACAGATACGCAGTATTTT. It codes for CASSQQWLYQRTDTQYF.